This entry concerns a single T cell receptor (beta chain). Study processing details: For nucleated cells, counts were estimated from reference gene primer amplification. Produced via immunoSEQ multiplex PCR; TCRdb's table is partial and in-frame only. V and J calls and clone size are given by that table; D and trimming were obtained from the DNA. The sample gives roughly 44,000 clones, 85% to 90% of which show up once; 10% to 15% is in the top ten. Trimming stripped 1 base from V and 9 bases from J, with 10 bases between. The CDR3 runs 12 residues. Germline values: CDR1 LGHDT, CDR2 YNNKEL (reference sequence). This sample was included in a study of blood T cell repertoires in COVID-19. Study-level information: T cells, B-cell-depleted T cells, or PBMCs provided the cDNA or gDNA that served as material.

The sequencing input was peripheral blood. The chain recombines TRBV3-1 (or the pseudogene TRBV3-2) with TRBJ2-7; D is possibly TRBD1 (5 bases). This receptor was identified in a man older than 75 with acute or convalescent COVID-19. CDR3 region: CASSQARGVQYF. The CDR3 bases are TGTGCCAGCAGCCAAGCAAGGGGCGTGCAGTACTTC.